This record concerns one T cell receptor (beta chain) sequence. The repertoire was sequenced with immunoSEQ multiplex PCR; TCRdb's copy has only in-frame clones and lacks some. The sample has some 42,000 clones; under 95% are singletons. This specimen belongs to a study of T cell changes during pregnancy in multiple sclerosis. J lost 2 bases, V lost 1 base, and 2 bases had no gene match. The length of the CDR3 is 14 residues. CDR1 and CDR2 (germline): SQVTM, ANQGSEA. The sample was CD4+ T cells from peripheral blood mononuclear cells, taken in the third trimester of pregnancy. The clonotype comes from a female donor with multiple sclerosis, enrolled in a pregnancy study. The chain is built from TRBV29-1 and TRBJ1-2, with TRBD1 matching over 9 bases. The DNA for the CDR3 is TGCAGCGTTGAAGCCGGACAGGGGAACTATGGCTACACCTTC. It translates to CSVEAGQGNYGYTF.